The 19 T cell receptor beta chains reported below all come from one sample, sequenced in a study of blood T cell repertoires in COVID-19. Profiled with immunoSEQ multiplex PCR; TCRdb holds only in-frame clones, not every one. The sample holds about 200,000 clones, about nine tenths seen once. Sequenced: peripheral blood. All receptors come from a young man with active or convalescent COVID-19.

This chain links TRBV18 with TRBJ1-4; 12 bases are a match to TRBD1. The CDR3 has 16 amino acids. CDR1 KGHSH and CDR2 LQKENI come from the germline V gene. V shed 3 bases, J shed 2 bases, and the junction held 1 base outside the gene matches. CDR3 in amino acids: CASSPGQGATNEKLFF. DNA for the CDR3: TGTGCCAGCTCACCGGGACAGGGGGCGACTAATGAAAAACTGTTTTTT.

V and J are TRBV21-1 and TRBJ1-5; the tabulated D call, TRBD1, remains unverified against the DNA. TRBV21-1 is an annotated pseudogene. This CDR3 is 16 amino acids long. In DNA, the CDR3 is TGTGCCAGCAGCAAAGTCGGGGACACGAGCAATCAGCCCCAGCATTTT. It codes for CASSKVGDTSNQPQHF.

The J gene is TRBJ2-5, the V gene TRBV7-2; D gene unclear. This CDR3 is built from 16 residues. CDR1 and CDR2 from the germline V gene are SGHTA and FQGNSA. V was trimmed by 1 base and J by 2 bases, leaving 14 bases between them. As DNA, the CDR3 is TGTGCCAGCAGCTTAGATATTCTAAGACAACAAGAGACCCAGTACTTC. Encoded protein: CASSLDILRQQETQYF.

Comment on this clone: At the DNA level, this CDR3 is encoded by other sequences in the same sample as well. The J gene is TRBJ1-2, the V gene TRBV9; D is uncertain. V was pared by 7 bases and J by 3 bases, with 7 bases between. The length of the CDR3 is 11 residues. Per the germline V gene, CDR1 is SGDLS and CDR2 is YYNGEE. CDR3 in DNA: TGTGCCAGCTCAAGAGACTATGGCTACACCTTC. Translating gives CASSRDYGYTF.

The chain combines TRBV18 with TRBJ1-1; 7 positions match TRBD1. Losses at the gene ends were 2 bases for V and 10 bases for J; bases not matched to a gene: 7. The length of the CDR3 is 13 residues. CDR1 is KGHSH and CDR2 is LQKENI in the germline V gene. The CDR3 sequence: CASSPWDSDVAFF. The CDR3 nucleotides read TGTGCCAGCTCACCATGGGACAGCGACGTAGCTTTCTTT.

The chain joins TRBV10-3 to TRBJ2-7; 8 bases align to TRBD1. Trimming removed 5 bases from V and 5 bases from J; junction bases left unmatched: 20. The CDR3 sequence is 18 residues long. Looked up from germline, CDR1 is ENHRY and CDR2 is SYGVKD. Written as DNA, the CDR3 is TGTGCCATCAGTCCTTATCGATTTACAGGGGGTGAGCAGGACGAGCAGTACTTC. This codes for CAISPYRFTGGEQDEQYF.

This chain links TRBV12-3 or TRBV12-4 with TRBJ2-4; weak D call: TRBD1 (6 bases). There are 12 residues in the CDR3. Trimming removed 5 bases from V and 6 bases from J, with 8 bases in between. DNA of the CDR3: TGTGCCAGCAGTCCGACAGGAAACATTCAGTACTTC. Encoded protein: CASSPTGNIQYF.

The chain employs TRBV6-4 and TRBJ2-1, with 16 nucleotides matching TRBD2. Germline lookup yields CDR1 MRHNA and CDR2 SNTAGT. Unmatched junction bases numbered 11, after V lost 2 bases and J lost 7 bases. CDR3 size: 19 residues. DNA for the CDR3: TGTGCCAGCAGTGACCTGGGGACTAGCGGGGGGGTTCCTCGGAATGAGCAGTTCTTC. It is translated as CASSDLGTSGGVPRNEQFF.

V is TRBV7-9 and J is TRBJ1-2, with D tentatively TRBD1 (6 bases). The V end lost 0 bases, the J end lost 7 bases, and 21 bases lay between the germline ends. This CDR3 contains 17 residues. CDR1 SEHNR and CDR2 FQNEAQ come from the germline V gene (reference sequence). CDR3: CASSLAGARGQRGGYTF. Here the CDR3 DNA reads TGTGCCAGCAGCTTAGCAGGGGCCAGAGGACAGAGAGGTGGCTACACCTTC.

This clone has only one observation. The genes are TRBV30 and TRBJ1-3; 12 bases map to TRBD1. Trimming at V came to 3 bases and at J to 8 bases, leaving 8 bases not matched to a gene. The CDR3 has 15 amino acids. Germline-derived CDR1 and CDR2 are GTSNPN and SVGIG (reference sequence). The CDR3 reads CAWRTGTGGSYTIYF. The CDR3 nucleotides read TGTGCCTGGAGGACCGGGACAGGGGGCAGCTACACCATATATTTT. Combining the CDR3 with reference TRBV30 and TRBJ1-3 gives the whole variable domain SQTIHQWPATLVQPVGSPLSLECTVEGTSNPNLYWYRQAAGRGLQLLFYSVGIGQISSEVPQNLSASRPQDRQFILSSKKLLLSDSGFYLCAWRTGTGGSYTIYFGEGSWLTVV.

This clone showed up just a few times. The chain links TRBV6-1 to TRBJ2-7; D uncertain. The germline V gene has CDR1 MNHNS and CDR2 SASEGT. The CDR3 is 15 amino acids. The V and J ends lost 2 bases and 2 bases respectively, with 13 bases between them. The CDR3 bases are TGTGCCAGCAGTGAAAGTCTGGGCCCAGCCTACGAGCAGTACTTC. Translation gives CASSESLGPAYEQYF.

This clone was detected once. The chain employs TRBV6-2 or TRBV6-3 and TRBJ2-3, with D perhaps TRBD2 (6 bases). Trimming pared 6 bases from V and 4 bases from J, leaving 14 bases between. Germline values: CDR1 MNHEY, CDR2 SVGEGT. The CDR3 covers 14 residues. CDR3 residues: CASSTPSSADTQYF. CDR3 DNA sequence: TGTGCCAGCAGCACCCCATCTAGCGCAGATACGCAGTATTTT.

V usage is TRBV19 and J usage is TRBJ1-5; 7 nucleotides agree with TRBD1. The CDR3 extends over 16 amino acids. Germline V gene lookup returns CDR1 LNHDA and CDR2 SQIVND (reference sequence). V lost 5 bases and J lost 4; bases outside the gene matches: 11. The CDR3 region has the DNA TGTGCCAGTAGTGGCCCGTGGGCAGGGGGAAATCAGCCCCAGCATTTT. This encodes CASSGPWAGGNQPQHF.

This chain links TRBV7-9 with TRBJ1-2; D gene uncertain. Germline V gives CDR1 SEHNR, CDR2 FQNEAQ (reference sequence). V was trimmed by 5 bases and J by 8 bases, leaving 15 bases between them. This CDR3 contains 13 residues. CDR3 amino acids: CASSAELDWGYTF. The DNA of the CDR3 is TGTGCCAGCAGCGCCGAACTGGACTGGGGCTACACCTTC.

This clone was seen at least ten times. CDR3 sequence reads: CASRVRGWLNTEAFF. The CDR3 region has the DNA TGTGCCAGCAGAGTCAGGGGGTGGTTGAACACTGAAGCTTTCTTT. The rearrangement uses TRBV2 and TRBJ1-1; the match to TRBD1 covers 7 bases. V trimming: 6 bases; J trimming: 0 bases; junction bases outside the gene matches: 7. CDR1 SNHLY and CDR2 FYNNEI come from the germline V gene. The CDR3 runs 15 residues.

Only one count was recorded for this clone. DNA for the CDR3: TGTGCCAGCAGCCTGGCGGGTGGCGTTCGACAAGAGACCCAGTACTTC. This encodes CASSLAGGVRQETQYF. This chain uses TRBV5-4 with TRBJ2-5, with D perhaps matching TRBD2 (5 bases). CDR1 SGHNT and CDR2 YYREEE come from the germline V gene (reference sequence). V shed 4 bases and J shed 2 bases, with 18 bases lying between them. The CDR3 has 16 residues.

The chain is built from TRBV14 and TRBJ2-7, with a possible D match to TRBD1 (7 bases). With 4 bases removed from V and 3 bases from J, the gap between germline ends came to 13 bases. Germline V gene sequence: CDR1 SGHDN, CDR2 FVKESK. The CDR3 covers 14 residues. For the CDR3, the DNA is TGTGCCAGCAGCCTCGCGGGACAGAACTACGAGCAGTACTTC. Amino acid sequence: CASSLAGQNYEQYF.

The V and J genes are TRBV5-4 and TRBJ2-3; 7 bases map to TRBD1. The junction had 9 bases not matched to a gene; V was cut back by 3 bases and J by 2 bases. Germline values: CDR1 SGHNT, CDR2 YYREEE (reference sequence). The CDR3 has 16 residues. CDR3 sequence reads: CASSSDRERYTDTQYF. CDR3 DNA sequence: TGTGCCAGCAGCTCTGACAGGGAACGGTACACAGATACGCAGTATTTT.

This chain links TRBV5-1 with TRBJ1-2, with a weak D call TRBD1 (6 bases). The CDR3 length is 14 residues. Trimming removed 3 bases at V and 4 bases at J, with 13 bases between. Germline V gene sequence: CDR1 SGHRS, CDR2 YFSETQ. In DNA, the CDR3 is TGCGCCAGCAGCTCGGGACACGGACCCTATGGCTACACCTTC. It specifies CASSSGHGPYGYTF.